These 29 T cell receptor beta chains share one sample of origin, sequenced in a study of control samples from healthy donors and cancer patients. TCRdb's copy holds only in-frame clones and misses some; the assay was immunoSEQ multiplex PCR. The sample lists about 45,000 clones, 70% occurring once. Sequenced: formalin-fixed, paraffin-embedded tissue. The receptor source for this set is a male donor with melanoma.

This clone was seen only once. The V call is TRBV9, the J call TRBJ2-3; no definite D call. CDR1 is SGDLS, CDR2 YYNGEE, per germline. This CDR3 spans 15 amino acids. Trimming pared 2 bases from V and 4 bases from J, leaving 14 bases between. The CDR3 loop reads CASSVGFRSADTQYF. Written as DNA, the CDR3 is TGTGCCAGCAGCGTCGGCTTTAGAAGTGCAGATACGCAGTATTTT.

This sequence joins TRBV11-2 and TRBJ2-5; D not certain. CDR1 is SGHAT and CDR2 is FQNNGV in the germline V gene. This CDR3 spans 11 amino acids. V lost 3 bases and J 4 bases, leaving 3 bases between the germline ends. CDR3 DNA sequence: TGTGCCAGCAGCTTCTCAGAGACCCAGTACTTC. Translation: CASSFSETQYF. The full variable domain, with the rest looked up from reference TRBV11-2 and TRBJ2-5, is EAGVAQSPRYKIIEKRQSVAFWCNPISGHATLYWYQQILGQGPKLLIQFQNNGVVDDSQLPKDRFSAERLKGVDSTLKIQPAKLEDSAVYLCASSFSETQYFGPGTRLLVL.

J is TRBJ1-5 and V is TRBV6-6; no definite D call. Trimming pared 5 bases from V and 0 bases from J, leaving 11 bases between. The V gene's germline CDR1 is MNHNY and CDR2 SVGAGI (reference sequence). CDR3 length equals 15 residues. CDR3: CASSRTTDSNQPQHF. In DNA, the CDR3 is TGTGCCAGCAGTCGAACGACGGATAGCAATCAGCCCCAGCATTTT.

The chain is built from TRBV20-1 and TRBJ2-3; possible D gene TRBD1, 5 bases. The germline V gene has CDR1 DFQATT and CDR2 SNEGSKA (reference sequence). Trimming took off 3 bases at V and 0 bases at J, with 7 bases between the two ends. The CDR3 length is 13 residues. The DNA for the CDR3 is TGCAGTGCTAGTAGGGGAAGCACAGATACGCAGTATTTT. It specifies CSASRGSTDTQYF.

This clone was picked up a small number of times. The CDR3 reads CASSSWDRGPKVFF. The CDR3 DNA reads as TGTGCCAGCAGTTCCTGGGACAGGGGTCCAAAGGTGTTTTTT. V usage is TRBV6-6 and J usage is TRBJ2-2; TRBD1 matches at 10 bases. The CDR3 is 14 residues long. Germline trimming cut 4 bases from V and 15 bases from J; bases unmatched to any gene: 11. CDR1 is MNHNY and CDR2 is SVGAGI in the germline V gene (reference sequence).

This clone was seen a handful of times. The chain links TRBV19 to TRBJ2-2, with 9 bases matching TRBD1. Germline CDR1 reads LNHDA; CDR2 reads SQIVND (reference sequence). This CDR3 region has 17 residues. The trim removed 5 bases at V and 8 bases at J, leaving 15 bases unmatched. CDR3: CASSSPRTGVNRGELFF. CDR3 nucleotides: TGTGCCAGTAGTTCGCCCCGGACAGGGGTGAACAGGGGGGAGCTGTTTTTT.

This clone was detected only a few times. Other DNA variants within this sample encode the same CDR3. This chain uses TRBV6-5 with TRBJ2-2, with D possibly being TRBD2 (6 bases). Germline V gene data show CDR1 as MNHEY and CDR2 as SVGAGI. V dropped 0 bases and J dropped 7 bases, with 12 bases sitting between them. CDR3 size: 15 residues. CDR3 nucleotide sequence: TGTGCCAGCAGTTACTCGATGGGGGGTAGCGGGGAGCTGTTTTTT. This encodes CASSYSMGGSGELFF.

This rearrangement joins TRBV20-1 to TRBJ2-3, with unresolved D. Between the trimmed V and J ends, which lost 0 bases and 8 bases, there was a span of 6 bases. In germline, CDR1 is DFQATT, CDR2 SNEGSKA (reference sequence). This CDR3 region has 11 residues. The CDR3 reads CSARDLSTQYF. The CDR3 coding sequence is TGCAGTGCTAGAGATCTCAGTACGCAGTATTTT.

The chain links TRBV12-5 to TRBJ1-2; D is unresolved. CDR1 is LGHNT and CDR2 is FRNRAP in the germline V gene. The V gene lost 3 bases and the J gene lost 3 bases, with 14 bases spanning the gap. The CDR3 covers 15 residues. CDR3 loop: CASGFPITAYYGYTF. In DNA, the CDR3 is TGTGCTAGTGGTTTCCCAATAACAGCTTACTATGGCTACACCTTC.

The chain recombines TRBV6-5 with TRBJ1-1, with D maybe TRBD1 (5 bases). The CDR3 has 13 amino acids. Germline CDR1 reads MNHEY; CDR2 reads SVGAGI. Trimming removed 8 bases at V and 3 bases at J, with 13 bases between. CDR3 loop: CASRWGRDTEAFF. CDR3 nucleotide sequence: TGTGCCAGCCGGTGGGGCAGAGACACTGAAGCTTTCTTT.

The genes are TRBV19 and TRBJ1-4; 8 nucleotides match TRBD1. The ends lost 6 bases at V and 7 bases at J; junction bases unmatched: 13. The CDR3 covers 16 residues. Germline assignment: CDR1 LNHDA and CDR2 SQIVND (reference sequence). The CDR3, as DNA: TGTGCCAGTAGCAATCCGTCAGGGGGCCTTGCTGAAAAACTGTTTTTT. Translation: CASSNPSGGLAEKLFF. The whole variable domain, filled in from reference TRBV19 and TRBJ1-4, reads DGGITQSPKYLFRKEGQNVTLSCEQNLNHDAMYWYRQDPGQGLRLIYYSQIVNDFQKGDIAEGYSVSREKKESFPLTVTSAQKNPTAFYLCASSNPSGGLAEKLFFGSGTQLSVL.

This clone occurred a few times. The rearrangement uses TRBV6-5 and TRBJ1-5; D may be TRBD1 (6 bases). Germline V gene sequence: CDR1 MNHEY, CDR2 SVGAGI. The CDR3 contains 14 residues. V was cut by 1 base and J by 6 bases, with 10 bases left in between. The CDR3 DNA follows: TGTGCCAGCAGTTACTTGGGGGCTCGTCAGCCCCAGCATTTT. Amino acid sequence: CASSYLGARQPQHF.

CDR3 protein: CASSRREGLGELFF. In DNA, the CDR3 is TGTGCCAGCAGTCGAAGGGAGGGACTCGGGGAGCTGTTTTTT. The chain combines TRBV14 with TRBJ2-2; TRBD2 matches 7 bases. Germline V gene data show CDR1 as SGHDN and CDR2 as FVKESK. This CDR3 has 14 amino acids. V dropped 6 bases and J dropped 7; count of bases not matched to a gene: 8.

This clone was seen a few times. The chain employs TRBV14 and TRBJ2-7; no reliable D call. The CDR3 covers 12 residues. V gave up 5 bases and J gave up 3 bases, with 8 bases separating them. Germline V gene sequence: CDR1 SGHDN, CDR2 FVKESK. CDR3 sequence: CASSGEDYEQYF. The CDR3 DNA follows: TGTGCCAGCAGCGGCGAGGACTACGAGCAGTACTTC.

A note on this clone: Distinct nucleotide sequences in the sample also encode this CDR3. V is TRBV19 and J is TRBJ2-7; 12 bases match TRBD2. The CDR3 has 14 amino acids. Germline lookup yields CDR1 LNHDA and CDR2 SQIVND (reference sequence). V was clipped by 5 bases and J by 3 bases; unmatched bases: 2. The DNA for the CDR3 is TGTGCCAGTAGTCTACTAGCGGGAGGCTACGAGCAGTACTTC. It codes for CASSLLAGGYEQYF.

The rearrangement uses TRBV6-4 and TRBJ2-3, with TRBD1 as a possible D gene (6 bases). V was pared by 5 bases and J by 6 bases, with 12 bases between. CDR1 is MRHNA and CDR2 is SNTAGT in the germline V gene. The CDR3 extends over 13 amino acids. CDR3 nucleotide sequence: TGTGCCAGCAGTCCCGAGAGGGGGGATACGCAGTATTTT. Translated, it gives CASSPERGDTQYF.

The V and J genes are TRBV19 and TRBJ2-3; possibly TRBD2 for D (6 bases). Per the germline V gene, CDR1 is LNHDA and CDR2 is SQIVND (reference sequence). V was shortened by 6 bases and J by 2 bases, with 12 bases between the two germline ends. The CDR3 is made up of 14 amino acids. The CDR3 is CASRGGVHTDTQYF. CDR3 sequence (DNA): TGTGCCAGTAGGGGCGGGGTCCACACAGATACGCAGTATTTT.

This clone was seen once. CDR3 DNA sequence: TGTGCCAGCAGCGCAGGGGTTTCAGGGGCCAACGTCCTGACTTTC. The encoded protein is CASSAGVSGANVLTF. The V and J genes are TRBV7-3 and TRBJ2-6; maybe TRBD1 (6 bases). The CDR3 covers 15 residues. Trimming took off 5 bases at V and 4 bases at J, with 12 bases between the two ends. CDR1 is SGHTA, CDR2 FQGTGA, per germline.

The chain is built from TRBV7-2 and TRBJ1-3; D gene ambiguous. V lost 4 bases and J lost 2, with 12 bases in between. Germline assignment: CDR1 SGHTA and CDR2 FQGNSA. The length of the CDR3 is 15 residues. CDR3 loop: CASSSEAIPGNTIYF. DNA for the CDR3: TGTGCCAGCAGCTCCGAGGCGATTCCTGGAAACACCATATATTTT.

The rearrangement joins TRBV5-1 to TRBJ2-1; 8 positions agree with TRBD2. V dropped 6 bases and J dropped 1; count of bases not matched to a gene: 3. There are 14 residues in the CDR3. Germline V gene data show CDR1 as SGHRS and CDR2 as YFSETQ. The CDR3 loop reads CASIGGRSYNEQFF. The CDR3 region has the DNA TGCGCCAGCATCGGCGGGAGGTCCTACAATGAGCAGTTCTTC.

The CDR3 nucleotides read TGTGCCAGCAGCTGGGAACCCGGGACAACGAACACTGAAGCTTTCTTT. It is translated as CASSWEPGTTNTEAFF. The chain couples TRBV7-8 to TRBJ1-1, with D possibly being TRBD1 (6 bases). The germline V and J ends were trimmed by 4 bases and 1 base, with 16 bases remaining between them. The CDR3 totals 16 residues. Germline V gives CDR1 SGHVS, CDR2 FQNEAQ.

The chain has TRBV29-1 and TRBJ1-2, with D possibly matching TRBD1 (5 bases). CDR3 length: 13 residues. Trimming removed 5 bases at V and 1 base at J, with 11 bases between. The V gene's germline CDR1 is SQVTM and CDR2 ANQGSEA. The CDR3 DNA is TGCAGCGTTCTGATGACAGATAACTATGGCTACACCTTC. It is translated as CSVLMTDNYGYTF.

The chain links TRBV5-4 to TRBJ2-2; TRBD1 aligns across 8 bases. In germline, CDR1 is SGHNT, CDR2 YYREEE (reference sequence). The trim removed 4 bases at V and 2 bases at J, leaving 7 bases unmatched. The CDR3 contains 16 residues. The CDR3 nucleotides are TGTGCCAGCAGCACCCCGGACAGGGCTAACACCGGGGAGCTGTTTTTT. Its protein product is CASSTPDRANTGELFF.

The rearrangement links TRBV9 to TRBJ1-2, with D possibly matching TRBD1 (6 bases). Germline CDR1 SGDLS, CDR2 YYNGEE. The CDR3 runs to 16 residues. V was pared by 5 bases and J by 2 bases, with 19 bases between. The CDR3 coding sequence is TGTGCCAGCAGAGGGGGGGAGGATCCCCCAAACTATGGCTACACCTTC. Translated: CASRGGEDPPNYGYTF. Based on the CDR3 plus reference TRBV9 and TRBJ1-2, the full variable domain is DSGVTQTPKHLITATGQRVTLRCSPRSGDLSVYWYQQSLDQGLQFLIQYYNGEERAKGNILERFSAQQFPDLHSELNLSSLELGDSALYFCASRGGEDPPNYGYTFGSGTRLTVV.

The chain employs TRBV19 and TRBJ2-1; TRBD1 aligns across 8 bases. The CDR3 has 15 amino acids. The V gene's germline CDR1 is LNHDA and CDR2 SQIVND (reference sequence). Unmatched junction bases numbered 7, after V lost 5 bases and J lost 4 bases. CDR3 in amino acids: CASSPTGGGYNEQFF. CDR3 in DNA: TGTGCCAGTAGTCCAACAGGGGGAGGTTACAATGAGCAGTTCTTC.

A few counts support this clone. This CDR3 reads CASSLWSAVGELFF. The DNA of the CDR3 is TGTGCCAGCAGCTTATGGAGTGCTGTCGGGGAGCTGTTTTTT. This chain joins TRBV7-9 and TRBJ2-2; D gene uncertain. Trimming stripped 2 bases from V and 7 bases from J, with 11 bases between. The germline V gene has CDR1 SEHNR and CDR2 FQNEAQ (reference sequence). The CDR3 loop spans 14 amino acids.

This rearrangement joins TRBV19 to TRBJ1-1; tentative D call: TRBD1 (6 bases). CDR1 is LNHDA, CDR2 SQIVND, per germline (reference sequence). Trimming removed 2 bases at V and 11 bases at J, with 12 bases between. This CDR3 has 12 residues. The CDR3 region has the DNA TGTGCCAGTAGTATATCGGGGGGCGATGCTTTCTTT. Translation: CASSISGGDAFF.

This chain uses TRBV19 with TRBJ2-2, with D unclear. CDR1 and CDR2 (germline): LNHDA, SQIVND (reference sequence). This CDR3 region has 14 residues. Between the trimmed V and J ends, which lost 5 bases and 1 base, there was a span of 8 bases. The CDR3 loop is CASSFNWNTGELFF. For the CDR3, the DNA is TGTGCCAGTAGTTTCAACTGGAACACCGGGGAGCTGTTTTTT.

As DNA, the CDR3 is TGTGCCAGCAGCTGGGGACTAGCCTCTCCTGTCTACGAGCAGTACTTC. Translated: CASSWGLASPVYEQYF. J is TRBJ2-7 and V is TRBV7-9; 9 positions match TRBD2. V shed 4 bases and J 3 bases; nucleotides not matched to a gene: 10. In germline, CDR1 is SEHNR, CDR2 FQNEAQ (reference sequence). There are 16 residues in the CDR3.